One and the same sample provided the 25 T cell receptor beta chains below, sequenced in a study of cytomegalovirus exposure and HLA in healthy donors. Vbeta (60) and Jbeta (13) primers were used in the PCR. Profiled with immunoSEQ multiplex PCR; TCRdb holds only in-frame clones, not every one. The sample lists about 160,000 clones; 75% to 85% were seen once. The specimen sequenced was PBMCs. The origin of the receptors is a man aged 45-65 years in good health and CMV-seropositive.

The chain combines TRBV7-2 with TRBJ2-7; TRBD2 agrees at 9 bases. The germline gives CDR1 SGHTA, CDR2 FQGNSA. This CDR3 is built from 16 residues. The V segment lost 1 base and the J segment 2 bases; nucleotides outside the gene matches: 6. This CDR3 reads CASSLVGGGGAYEQYF. CDR3 coding DNA: TGTGCCAGCAGCTTAGTGGGGGGCGGGGGGGCCTACGAGCAGTACTTC.

The rearrangement joins TRBV7-9 to TRBJ2-5, with 8 nucleotides matching TRBD1. V shed 0 bases and J 5 bases; nucleotides not matched to a gene: 5. The CDR3 contains 15 residues. The germline gives CDR1 SEHNR, CDR2 FQNEAQ (reference sequence). CDR3 in amino acids: CASSLARRTGETQYF. CDR3 bases: TGTGCCAGCAGCTTAGCCCGTCGGACAGGGGAGACCCAGTACTTC.

The chain links TRBV7-2 to TRBJ1-1; TRBD1 agrees at 11 bases. Germline trimming cut 5 bases from V and 1 base from J; bases unmatched to any gene: 3. Germline lookup yields CDR1 SGHTA and CDR2 FQGNSA. There are 15 residues in the CDR3. Written as DNA, the CDR3 is TGTGCCAGCAGCGGGGGACAGGGGGGGAACACTGAAGCTTTCTTT. Its protein product is CASSGGQGGNTEAFF. The full variable domain, with the rest looked up from reference TRBV7-2 and TRBJ1-1, is GAGVSQSPSNKVTEKGKDVELRCDPISGHTALYWYRQSLGQGLEFLIYFQGNSAPDKSGLPSDRFSAERTGGSVSTLTIQRTQQEDSAVYLCASSGGQGGNTEAFFGQGTRLTVV.

This clone is a singleton in its sample. V is TRBV5-8 and J is TRBJ1-1; D is uncertain. The CDR3 is 13 amino acids. Germline V gives CDR1 SGHTS, CDR2 YDEGEE. Trimming stripped 2 bases from V and 1 base from J, with 6 bases between. CDR3 protein: CASSLPGNTEAFF. CDR3 sequence (DNA): TGTGCCAGCAGCTTACCAGGGAACACTGAAGCTTTCTTT.

The V gene is TRBV2, the J gene TRBJ2-4; 8 bases align to TRBD2. The trim removed 8 bases at V and 3 bases at J, leaving 24 bases unmatched. CDR1 and CDR2 from the germline V gene are SNHLY and FYNNEI. CDR3 length: 20 amino acids. CDR3 coding DNA: TGTGCCAGCGGAGGGTATTACCCGACTAGCGAAGGGGTAAACAAAAACATTCAGTACTTC. Protein: CASGGYYPTSEGVNKNIQYF.

The table lists this clone with a count of one. The chain couples TRBV6-5 to TRBJ2-7; a possible D gene is TRBD2 (5 bases). CDR1 and CDR2 from the germline V gene are MNHEY and SVGAGI. CDR3 length: 14 residues. The V end was cut by 5 bases, the J end by 4 bases, with 15 bases between. Here the CDR3 reads CASSLGRARYEQYF. DNA of the CDR3: TGTGCCAGCAGTCTAGGGAGAGCCCGATACGAGCAGTACTTC.

This clone was observed a single time. This sequence joins TRBV11-3 and TRBJ2-1; 9 bases align to TRBD2. V lost 3 bases to trimming and J lost 10 bases; unmatched junction nucleotides: 10. This CDR3 is built from 15 residues. Germline V gives CDR1 SGHNT, CDR2 YENEEA. The CDR3 is CASSLSSSGNGEQFF. The CDR3 DNA reads TGTGCCAGCAGCTTGTCGTCTAGCGGGAATGGGGAGCAGTTCTTC.

The genes are TRBV7-8 and TRBJ2-5; 9 bases are a match to TRBD2. The V gene's germline CDR1 is SGHVS and CDR2 FQNEAQ. The CDR3 spans 17 residues. V shed 2 bases and J 1 base; nucleotides not matched to a gene: 8. The CDR3 nucleotides read TGTGCCAGCAGCTTAAGTGTCGGCGGGGGGGCCCAAGAGACCCAGTACTTC. Translated, it gives CASSLSVGGGAQETQYF.

The V call is TRBV18, the J call TRBJ2-1; 9 nucleotides align to TRBD1. Germline CDR1 reads KGHSH; CDR2 reads LQKENI. The CDR3 is made up of 15 amino acids. V shed 5 bases, J shed 7 bases, and the junction held 9 bases outside the gene matches. The CDR3 spells CASSSQGALWNEQFF. The CDR3 DNA follows: TGTGCCAGCTCATCACAGGGGGCGCTCTGGAATGAGCAGTTCTTC.

This clone was observed a single time. This chain joins TRBV20-1 and TRBJ1-2; D unclear. V was trimmed by 2 bases and J by 3 bases, leaving 4 bases between them. The CDR3 consists of 11 residues. Germline V CDR1 and CDR2: DFQATT, SNEGSKA (reference sequence). CDR3 amino acids: CSARTDYGYTF. CDR3 DNA sequence: TGCAGTGCTAGAACAGACTATGGCTACACCTTC.

Note on this clone: Germline is not matched at one junction end, which may reflect a read error. CDR3 bases: TGTGCCAGCAGTCAGAGGACTAGCGGGAGGTACGAGCAGCACTTC. Its protein is CASSQRTSGRYEQHF. The genes are TRBV6-5 and TRBJ2-7, with 14 bases aligning to TRBD2. This CDR3 has 15 amino acids. Germline CDR1 is MNHEY and CDR2 is SVGAGI.

V and J are TRBV19 and TRBJ2-7; 9 positions agree with TRBD1. The CDR3 sequence is 16 residues long. Germline lookup yields CDR1 LNHDA and CDR2 SQIVND (reference sequence). V lost 1 base, J lost 4 bases, and 8 bases stayed unmatched. DNA of the CDR3: TGTGCCAGTAGTATAGTGGTGGGGACAGGGATGTACGAGCAGTACTTC. Its translation: CASSIVVGTGMYEQYF.

V usage is TRBV18 and J usage is TRBJ1-1; 8 bases fit TRBD1. The J segment lost 3 bases and the V segment lost 2 bases, leaving 8 bases of the junction unmatched. The CDR3 is 16 residues long. CDR1 is KGHSH, CDR2 LQKENI, per germline. The CDR3 coding sequence is TGTGCCAGCTCACCAAGGAACAGGGGGAGGGACACTGAAGCTTTCTTT. Translating it yields CASSPRNRGRDTEAFF.

J is TRBJ2-1 and V is TRBV5-8; D may be TRBD2 (6 bases). This CDR3 is 16 amino acids long. Trimming shortened V by 2 bases and J by 4 bases, and 16 bases separated the two germline ends. In germline, CDR1 is SGHTS, CDR2 YDEGEE. CDR3 sequence: CASSFGTSSGYNEQFF. The CDR3 DNA follows: TGTGCCAGCAGCTTCGGGACTTCAAGTGGGTACAATGAGCAGTTCTTC.

The CDR3 protein is CASRAGADYGYTF. For the CDR3, the DNA is TGTGCCAGCAGGGCAGGGGCGGACTATGGCTACACCTTC. This chain uses TRBV6-6 with TRBJ1-2; D perhaps matches TRBD1 (6 bases). CDR1 MNHNY and CDR2 SVGAGI come from the germline V gene (reference sequence). Trimming removed 6 bases from V and 3 bases from J, with 11 bases in between. There are 13 residues in the CDR3.

V gene TRBV5-1 combines with J gene TRBJ2-7, with 9 bases identical to TRBD1. Germline CDR1 reads SGHRS; CDR2 reads YFSETQ. The CDR3 consists of 16 residues. After removal of 5 bases from V and 5 bases from J, the junction contained 14 bases not matched to a gene. CDR3 bases: TGCGCCAGCAGGCCGATCCCCACCGGGACAGGGAACGAGCAGTACTTC. This sequence encodes CASRPIPTGTGNEQYF.

This clone was recorded a few times. The chain couples TRBV29-1 to TRBJ2-2; TRBD2 is a possible D gene (7 bases). Trimming shortened V by 1 base and J by 8 bases, and 20 bases separated the two germline ends. The CDR3 extends over 16 amino acids. Per germline, CDR1 SQVTM and CDR2 ANQGSEA. CDR3 region: CSVEGTREGGEGELFF. The CDR3 DNA reads as TGCAGCGTTGAAGGGACTAGAGAGGGGGGGGAAGGGGAGCTGTTTTTT.

The chain couples TRBV5-1 to TRBJ2-1; TRBD2 matches 7 bases. The CDR3 is made up of 16 amino acids. From germline, CDR1 is SGHRS and CDR2 YFSETQ. J was trimmed by 4 bases and V by 0 bases; bases with no gene match: 7. The CDR3 nucleotides are TGCGCCAGCAGCTTGGCGGAGTTAGCGGGTTACAATGAGCAGTTCTTC. This codes for CASSLAELAGYNEQFF.

V and J are TRBV11-2 and TRBJ2-1; tentative D call: TRBD1 (5 bases). Germline V lookup: CDR1 SGHAT, CDR2 FQNNGV. The CDR3 consists of 18 residues. Trimming stripped 0 bases from V and 1 base from J, with 16 bases between. CDR3 DNA sequence: TGTGCCAGCAGCTTAGATAGCAGGGTCTATACGTCCTACAATGAGCAGTTCTTC. It translates to CASSLDSRVYTSYNEQFF.

The count of this clone is one. The chain is built from TRBV15 and TRBJ2-5, with 7 nucleotides matching TRBD1. Trimming at V came to 3 bases and at J to 5 bases, leaving 12 bases not matched to a gene. CDR1 LNHNV and CDR2 YYDKDF come from the germline V gene (reference sequence). The CDR3 consists of 16 residues. The CDR3 region has the DNA TGTGCCACCAGCAGCGACAACCAAGACAGGGCTGAGACCCAGTACTTC. Residues: CATSSDNQDRAETQYF.

About this clone: Sequence at one end of the junction differs from germline and may be a read error. V usage is TRBV4-1 and J usage is TRBJ2-2; TRBD2 matches at 7 bases. The CDR3 length is 19 residues. Germline V gene data show CDR1 as MGHRA and CDR2 as YSYEKL. CDR3 coding DNA: TGCGCCAGCAGTCAAGGCGTTCTACGAGCGGGGCCGAACACCGGGGAGCTGTTTTTT. As protein: CASSQGVLRAGPNTGELFF.

This sequence joins TRBV5-4 and TRBJ1-4; D may be TRBD1 (6 bases). Deletions cut 4 bases from V and 7 bases from J, with 17 bases between. CDR3 length equals 15 residues. The germline V gene encodes CDR1 SGHNT and CDR2 YYREEE (reference sequence). The CDR3 coding sequence is TGTGCCAGCAGCCCAAGGCAGGGGCCTGGTGAAAAACTGTTTTTT. Residues: CASSPRQGPGEKLFF.

V is TRBV19 and J is TRBJ2-7; TRBD2 matches at 9 bases. The junction had 6 bases not matched to a gene; V was cut back by 4 bases and J by 2 bases. This CDR3 comprises 15 residues. CDR1 is LNHDA, CDR2 SQIVND, per germline (reference sequence). The CDR3 DNA sequence: TGTGCCAGTAGTAAGACTAGCGGTGCCCCCTACGAGCAGTACTTC. Residues: CASSKTSGAPYEQYF.

This chain connects TRBV7-9 to TRBJ2-7; 8 positions match TRBD1. The CDR3 loop spans 14 amino acids. J was trimmed by 5 bases and V by 1 base; bases with no gene match: 4. The germline V gene has CDR1 SEHNR and CDR2 FQNEAQ (reference sequence). CDR3 coding DNA: TGTGCCAGCAGCTTAGGGACAGGGATAAACGAGCAGTACTTC. It encodes CASSLGTGINEQYF.

The rearrangement links TRBV18 to TRBJ1-1; D is possibly TRBD1 (6 bases). Germline CDR1 and CDR2: KGHSH and LQKENI. The CDR3 has 13 amino acids. The V end was cut by 10 bases, the J end by 2 bases, with 14 bases between. In DNA form, the CDR3 reads TGTGCCATCAGAAAGGACAGTAACACTGAAGCTTTCTTT. Translating it yields CAIRKDSNTEAFF.